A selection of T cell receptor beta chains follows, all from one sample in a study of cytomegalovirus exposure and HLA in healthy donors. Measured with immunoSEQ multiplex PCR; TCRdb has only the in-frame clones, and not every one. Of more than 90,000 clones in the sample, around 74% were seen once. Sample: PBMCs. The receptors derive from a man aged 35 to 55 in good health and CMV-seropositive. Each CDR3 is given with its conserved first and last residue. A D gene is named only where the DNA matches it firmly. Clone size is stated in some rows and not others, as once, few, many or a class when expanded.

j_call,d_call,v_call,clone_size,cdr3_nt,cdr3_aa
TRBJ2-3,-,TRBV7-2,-,TGTGCCAGCAGCTTAAGTTTTCGGAGCACAGATACGCAGTATTTT,CASSLSFRSTDTQYF
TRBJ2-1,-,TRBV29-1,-,TGCAGCGTTGAAGGCAGGTACAATGAGCAGTTCTTC,CSVEGRYNEQFF
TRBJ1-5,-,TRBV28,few,TGTGCCAGCAGTCTGTCCCAGGCCGGCAATCAGCCCCAGCATTTT,CASSLSQAGNQPQHF
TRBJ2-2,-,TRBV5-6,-,TGTGCCAGCAGCTCGAGAGGCACCGGGGAGCTGTTTTTT,CASSSRGTGELFF
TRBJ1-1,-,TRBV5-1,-,TGCGCCAGCAGCTTGAAGGACACAGGGATCTACACTGAAGCTTTCTTT,CASSLKDTGIYTEAFF
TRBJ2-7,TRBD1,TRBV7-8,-,TGTGCCAGCAGCTTAGCCAAGGGACAGTCCAGGTTAGGGCAGTACTTC,CASSLAKGQSRLGQYF
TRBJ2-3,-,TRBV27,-,TGTGCCAGCAGTTTATCAAGAGGTGCCGTTGATACGCAGTATTTT,CASSLSRGAVDTQYF
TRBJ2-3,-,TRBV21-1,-,TGTGCCAGCAGCAAGGGAGGGACAGGGGGGAGGGCAGATACGCAGTATTTT,CASSKGGTGGRADTQYF
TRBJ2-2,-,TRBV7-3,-,TGTGCCAGCAGCTTAGATGGACAGAGGCCCTCCACCGGGGAGCTGTTTTTT,CASSLDGQRPSTGELFF
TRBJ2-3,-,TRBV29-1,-,TGCAGCGCCCGAGGATCTCCGAGCCGAGGGGATACGCAGTATTTT,CSARGSPSRGDTQYF
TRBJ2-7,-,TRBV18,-,TGTGCCAGCTCACCCCCGGGACTCCAAATGTACGAGCAGTACTTC,CASSPPGLQMYEQYF
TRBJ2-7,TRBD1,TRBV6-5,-,TGTGCCAGCAGGGACAGGGCTCGCGACTACGAGCAGTACTTC,CASRDRARDYEQYF
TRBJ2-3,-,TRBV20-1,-,TGCAGTGCTAGGGGGAGAGATACGCAGTATTTT,CSARGRDTQYF
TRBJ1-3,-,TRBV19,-,TGTGCCGGAGGGGAAGCTGGAAACACCATATATTTT,CAGGEAGNTIYF
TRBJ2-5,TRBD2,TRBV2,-,TGTGCCAGCAGTTATAGTAGCGGGAGCCCCCCAGACCAGTACTTC,CASSYSSGSPPDQYF
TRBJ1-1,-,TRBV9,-,TGTGCCAGCAGCTTGGAGGGGACGGGAACTGAAGCTTTCTTT,CASSLEGTGTEAFF
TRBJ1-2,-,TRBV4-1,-,TGCGCCAGCAGCCAACTTTCAGGCTCTAACTATGGCTACACCTTC,CASSQLSGSNYGYTF
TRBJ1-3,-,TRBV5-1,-,TGCGCCAGCAGCCCTAGTCCGGGGATTGGAAACACCATATATTTT,CASSPSPGIGNTIYF
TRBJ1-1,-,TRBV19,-,TGTGCCAGTAGTATTCTGGCCAGGGGTTCCACTGAAGCTTTCTTT,CASSILARGSTEAFF
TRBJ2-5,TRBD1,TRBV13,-,TGTGCCAGCAGCGCCAAGACAGGGGCGGGGACCCAGTACTTC,CASSAKTGAGTQYF
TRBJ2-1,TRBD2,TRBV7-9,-,TGTGCCAGCAGCCCAAGCGGGAGGGTGGTTGAGCAGTTCTTC,CASSPSGRVVEQFF
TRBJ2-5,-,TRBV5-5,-,TGTGCCAGCAGCTTGGGCGGGGAAGAGACCCAGTACTTC,CASSLGGEETQYF
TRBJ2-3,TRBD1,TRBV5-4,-,TGTGCCAGCAGCCTACAGGGGAGCACAGATACGCAGTATTTT,CASSLQGSTDTQYF
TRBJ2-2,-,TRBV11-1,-,TGTGCCAGCAGCTTAGGAGGTACCGGGGAGCTGTTTTTT,CASSLGGTGELFF
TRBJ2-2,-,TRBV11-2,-,TGTGCCAGCAGCAGGACACGTGCGAACACCGGGGAGCTGTTTTTT,CASSRTRANTGELFF
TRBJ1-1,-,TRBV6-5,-,TGTGCCAGCAGTTACTCAAGGAGAGGCACTGAAGCTTTCTTT,CASSYSRRGTEAFF
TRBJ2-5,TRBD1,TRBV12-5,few,TGTGCTAGTGGCACCGGACAGGGGGGATGGGAGACCCAGTACTTC,CASGTGQGGWETQYF
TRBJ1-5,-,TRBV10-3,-,TGTGCCATCAGTGAGTCTACAAATCAGCCCCAGCATTTT,CAISESTNQPQHF
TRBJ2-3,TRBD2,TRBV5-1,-,TGCGCCAGCAGCTTGGATGGGGGGGTAGATACGCAGTATTTT,CASSLDGGVDTQYF
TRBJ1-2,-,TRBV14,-,TGTGCCAGCAGCCAAGAACGTTACGGGGTTTATGGCTACACCTTC,CASSQERYGVYGYTF
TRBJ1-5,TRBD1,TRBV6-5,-,TGTGCCAGCAGGATGCAGGGGGGAAGCAATCAGCCCCAGCATTTT,CASRMQGGSNQPQHF
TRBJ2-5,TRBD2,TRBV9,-,TGTGCCAGCAGCGTGACTAGCGGGAGCGCAGAGACCCAGTACTTC,CASSVTSGSAETQYF
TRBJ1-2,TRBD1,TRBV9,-,TGTGCCAGCAGCGTATCGGGACAGGGGAAGAATGGCTACACCTTC,CASSVSGQGKNGYTF
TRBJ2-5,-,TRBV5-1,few,TGCGCCAGCAGCTTGGCGCCAGGGATGGAGGAGACCCAGTACTTC,CASSLAPGMEETQYF
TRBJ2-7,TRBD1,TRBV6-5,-,TGTGCCAGCAGTCCTCCGGGACAGGCCTACGAGCAGTACTTC,CASSPPGQAYEQYF
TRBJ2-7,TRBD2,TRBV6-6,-,TGTGCCAGCAGTAACCCGGGACTAGCCTACGAGCAGTACTTC,CASSNPGLAYEQYF
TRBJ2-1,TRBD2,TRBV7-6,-,TGTGCCAGCAGCTTAGGGGACTTGGCCGGGGGGGGAGGCTACAATGAGCAGTTCTTC,CASSLGDLAGGGGYNEQFF
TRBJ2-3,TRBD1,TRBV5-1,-,TGCGCCAGCAGCTTGGGACAGGGGGGCACAGATACGCAGTATTTT,CASSLGQGGTDTQYF
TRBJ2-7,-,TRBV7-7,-,TGTGCTAGCAGCTTAGGTCGGGAAGCCCACGAGCAGTACTTC,CASSLGREAHEQYF
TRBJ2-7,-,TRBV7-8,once,TGTGCCAGCAGCCCCTCTCTCTACGAGCAGTACTTC,CASSPSLYEQYF
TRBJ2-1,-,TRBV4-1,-,TGCGCCAGCAGCCCAGCCCGGGGGTACAATGAGCAGTTCTTC,CASSPARGYNEQFF
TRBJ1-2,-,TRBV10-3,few,TGTGCCATCAGTGAAGACAGGCTCTATGGCTACACCTTC,CAISEDRLYGYTF
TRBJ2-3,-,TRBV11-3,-,TGTGCCAGCAGCTCCCCGGGACACCTCACAGATACGCAGTATTTT,CASSSPGHLTDTQYF
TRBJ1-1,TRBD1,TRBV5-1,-,TGCACCAGCAGCGATGGACAGGGGACGAACACTGAAGCTTTCTTT,CTSSDGQGTNTEAFF
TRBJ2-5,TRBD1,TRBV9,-,TGTGCCAGCAGCGGCCTCGGACAGGGGGGTTGGGAGACCCAGTACTTC,CASSGLGQGGWETQYF
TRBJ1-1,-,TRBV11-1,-,TGTGCCAGCAGCTTATACTCTTTTGAAGCTTTCTTT,CASSLYSFEAFF
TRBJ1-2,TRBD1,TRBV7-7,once,TGTGCTAGCAGCTTACCCCGTGGACAGGGGGTAAGTGGCTACACCTTC,CASSLPRGQGVSGYTF
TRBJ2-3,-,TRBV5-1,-,TGCGCCAGCAGCCCTGGGCCCGGCACAGATACGCAGTATTTT,CASSPGPGTDTQYF
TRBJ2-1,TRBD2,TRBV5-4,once,TGTGCCAGCAGCTTACAGCGGGGGGGCGGTACCGATGAGCAGTTCTTC,CASSLQRGGGTDEQFF
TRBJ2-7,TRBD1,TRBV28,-,TGTGCCAGCAGTTCCACCGGGACAGCCTCCTACGAGCAGTACTTC,CASSSTGTASYEQYF
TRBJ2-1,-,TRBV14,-,TGTGCCAGCAGCCAAGTCGGAGGATCCTACAATGAGCAGTTCTTC,CASSQVGGSYNEQFF
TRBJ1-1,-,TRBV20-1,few,TGCAGTGCAATACAGACTGAAGCTTTCTTT,CSAIQTEAFF
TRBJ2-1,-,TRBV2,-,TGTGCCAGCAGTCCGTACGGACATGGGGCGTCCAATGAGCAGTTCTTC,CASSPYGHGASNEQFF
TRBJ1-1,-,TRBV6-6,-,TGTGCCAGCAGTTCGAAAGACAGGAAGAACACTGAAGCTTTCTTT,CASSSKDRKNTEAFF